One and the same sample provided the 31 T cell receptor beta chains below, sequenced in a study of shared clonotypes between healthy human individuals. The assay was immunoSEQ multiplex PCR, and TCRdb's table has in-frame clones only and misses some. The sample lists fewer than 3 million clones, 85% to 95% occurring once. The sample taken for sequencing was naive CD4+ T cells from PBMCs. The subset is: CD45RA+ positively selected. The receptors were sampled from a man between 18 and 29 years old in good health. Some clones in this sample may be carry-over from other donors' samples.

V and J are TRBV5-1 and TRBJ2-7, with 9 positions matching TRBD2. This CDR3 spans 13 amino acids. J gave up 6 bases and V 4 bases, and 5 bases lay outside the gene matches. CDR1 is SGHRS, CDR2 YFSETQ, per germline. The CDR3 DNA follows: TGCGCCAGCAGCCCGGCGACTAGCGGCGAGCAGTACTTC. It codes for CASSPATSGEQYF.

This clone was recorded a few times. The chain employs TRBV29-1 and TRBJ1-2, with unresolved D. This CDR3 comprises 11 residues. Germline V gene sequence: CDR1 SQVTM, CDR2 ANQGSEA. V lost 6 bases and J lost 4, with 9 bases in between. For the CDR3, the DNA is TGCAGCGTCCTAGGACGCTATGGCTACACCTTC. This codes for CSVLGRYGYTF.

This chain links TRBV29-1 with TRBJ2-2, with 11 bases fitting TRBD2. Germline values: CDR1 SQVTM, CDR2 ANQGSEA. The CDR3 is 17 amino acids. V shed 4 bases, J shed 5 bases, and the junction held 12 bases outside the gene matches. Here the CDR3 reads CSVGGTSGPLRTGELFF. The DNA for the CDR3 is TGCAGCGTTGGAGGGACTAGCGGCCCCCTCCGTACCGGGGAGCTGTTTTTT.

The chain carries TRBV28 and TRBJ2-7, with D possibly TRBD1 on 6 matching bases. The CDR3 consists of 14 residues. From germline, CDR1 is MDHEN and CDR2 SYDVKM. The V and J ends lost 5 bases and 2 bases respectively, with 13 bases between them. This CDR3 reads CASSTPGQPYEQYF. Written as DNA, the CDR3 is TGTGCCAGCAGTACTCCGGGACAACCCTACGAGCAGTACTTC.

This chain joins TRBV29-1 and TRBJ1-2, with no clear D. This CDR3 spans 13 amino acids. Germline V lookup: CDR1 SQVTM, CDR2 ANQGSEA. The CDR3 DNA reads TGCAGTGTTATGACTCCCTCAAACTATGGCTACACCTTC. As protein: CSVMTPSNYGYTF.

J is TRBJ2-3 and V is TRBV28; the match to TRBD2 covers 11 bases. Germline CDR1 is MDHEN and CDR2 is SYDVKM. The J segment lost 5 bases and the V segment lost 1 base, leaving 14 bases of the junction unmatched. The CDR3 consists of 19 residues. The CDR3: CASSLSRSVSGRAGDTQYF. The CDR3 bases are TGTGCCAGCAGTTTATCAAGAAGTGTTAGCGGGAGGGCCGGAGATACGCAGTATTTT.

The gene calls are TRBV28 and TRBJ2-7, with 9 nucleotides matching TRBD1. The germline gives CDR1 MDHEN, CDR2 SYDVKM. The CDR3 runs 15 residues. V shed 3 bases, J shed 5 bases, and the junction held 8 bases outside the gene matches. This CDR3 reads CASSLITGGLDEQYF. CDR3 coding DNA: TGTGCCAGCAGTTTGATAACAGGGGGCTTGGACGAGCAGTACTTC.

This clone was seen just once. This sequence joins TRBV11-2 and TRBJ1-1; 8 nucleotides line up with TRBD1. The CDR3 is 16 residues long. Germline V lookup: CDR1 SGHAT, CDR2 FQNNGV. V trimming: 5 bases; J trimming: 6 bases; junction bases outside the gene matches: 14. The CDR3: CASSDKGTSTGAEAFF. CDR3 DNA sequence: TGTGCCAGCAGCGATAAGGGGACTTCGACAGGGGCTGAAGCTTTCTTT.

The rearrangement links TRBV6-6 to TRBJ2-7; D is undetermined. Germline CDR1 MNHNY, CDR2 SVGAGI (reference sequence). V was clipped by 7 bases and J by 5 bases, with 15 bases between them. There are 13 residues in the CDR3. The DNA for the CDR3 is TGTGCCAGCAACCCTAGGGTCCATGACGAGCAGTACTTC. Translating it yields CASNPRVHDEQYF.

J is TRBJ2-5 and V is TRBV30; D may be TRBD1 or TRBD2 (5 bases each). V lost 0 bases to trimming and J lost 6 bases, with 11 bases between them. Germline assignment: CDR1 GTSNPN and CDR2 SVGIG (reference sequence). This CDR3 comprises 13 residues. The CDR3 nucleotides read TGTGCCTGGAGTGTACAGGCCGGGAAGACCCAGTACTTC. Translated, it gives CAWSVQAGKTQYF.

The CDR3, as DNA: TGTGCCAGCAGTGCCCCCGCGACTAGGAGGTTCTACAATGAGCAGTTCTTC. It encodes CASSAPATRRFYNEQFF. The chain links TRBV25-1 to TRBJ2-1, with a possible D match to TRBD2 (6 bases). Germline CDR1 and CDR2: MGHDK and SYGVNS. With 4 bases removed from V and 3 bases from J, the gap between germline ends came to 19 bases. This CDR3 comprises 17 residues.

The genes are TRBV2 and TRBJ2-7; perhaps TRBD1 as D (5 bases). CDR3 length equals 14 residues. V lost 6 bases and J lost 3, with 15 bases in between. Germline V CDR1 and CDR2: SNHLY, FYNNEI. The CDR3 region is CASRSRDKIYEQYF. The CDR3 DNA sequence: TGTGCCAGCAGGTCCAGGGATAAAATCTACGAGCAGTACTTC.

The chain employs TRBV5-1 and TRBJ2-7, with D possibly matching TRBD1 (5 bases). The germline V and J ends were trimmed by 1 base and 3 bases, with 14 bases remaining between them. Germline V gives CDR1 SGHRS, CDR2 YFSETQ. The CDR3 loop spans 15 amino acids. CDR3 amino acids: CASSLLVGRFYEQYF. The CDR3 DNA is TGCGCCAGCAGCTTGTTGGTGGGGCGTTTCTACGAGCAGTACTTC.

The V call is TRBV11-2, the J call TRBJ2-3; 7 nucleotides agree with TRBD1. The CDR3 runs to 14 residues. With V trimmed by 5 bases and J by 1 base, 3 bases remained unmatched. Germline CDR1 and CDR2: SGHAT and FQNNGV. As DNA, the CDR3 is TGTGCCAGCAGCGCCGACAGGGGCACAGATACGCAGTATTTT. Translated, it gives CASSADRGTDTQYF.

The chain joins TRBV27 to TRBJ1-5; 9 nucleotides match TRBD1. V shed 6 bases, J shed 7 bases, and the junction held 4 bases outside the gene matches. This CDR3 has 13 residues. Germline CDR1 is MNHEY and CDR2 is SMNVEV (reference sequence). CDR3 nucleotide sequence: TGTGCCAGCAGCGACAGGGGGTTCCAGCCCCAGCATTTT. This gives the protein CASSDRGFQPQHF.

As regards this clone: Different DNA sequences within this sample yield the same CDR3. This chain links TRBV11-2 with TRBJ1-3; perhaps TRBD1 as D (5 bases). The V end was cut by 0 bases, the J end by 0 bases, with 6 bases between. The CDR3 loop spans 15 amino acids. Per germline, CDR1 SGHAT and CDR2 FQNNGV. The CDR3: CASSLEGASGNTIYF. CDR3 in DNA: TGTGCCAGCAGCTTAGAAGGGGCCTCTGGAAACACCATATATTTT.

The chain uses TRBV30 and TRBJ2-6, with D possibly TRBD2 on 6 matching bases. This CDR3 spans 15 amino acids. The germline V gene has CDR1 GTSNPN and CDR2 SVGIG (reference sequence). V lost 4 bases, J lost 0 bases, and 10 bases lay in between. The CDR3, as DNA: TGTGCCTGGAAAGCGGAGGGCTCTGGGGCCAACGTCCTGACTTTC. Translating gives CAWKAEGSGANVLTF.

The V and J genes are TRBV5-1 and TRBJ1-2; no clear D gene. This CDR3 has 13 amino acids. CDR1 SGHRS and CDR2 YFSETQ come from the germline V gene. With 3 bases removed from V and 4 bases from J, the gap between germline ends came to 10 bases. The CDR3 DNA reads TGCGCCAGCAGCTCGGTTGAGGGCTATGGCTACACCTTC. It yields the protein CASSSVEGYGYTF. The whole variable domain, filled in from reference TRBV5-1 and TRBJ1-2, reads KAGVTQTPRYLIKTRGQQVTLSCSPISGHRSVSWYQQTPGQGLQFLFEYFSETQRNKGNFPGRFSGRQFSNSRSEMNVSTLELGDSALYLCASSSVEGYGYTFGSGTRLTVV.

CDR3 in amino acids: CASSLVSVGELFF. Written as DNA, the CDR3 is TGTGCCAGCAGCTTAGTGTCGGTCGGGGAGCTGTTTTTT. The rearrangement links TRBV11-2 to TRBJ2-2; D call uncertain. Germline V lookup: CDR1 SGHAT, CDR2 FQNNGV. Trimming pared 1 base from V and 7 bases from J, leaving 7 bases between. This CDR3 is 13 amino acids long.

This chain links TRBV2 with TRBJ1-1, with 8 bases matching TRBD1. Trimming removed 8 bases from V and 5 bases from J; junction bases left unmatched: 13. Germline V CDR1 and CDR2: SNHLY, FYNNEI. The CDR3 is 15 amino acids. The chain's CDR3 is CASRGTGKIKTEAFF. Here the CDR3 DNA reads TGTGCCAGCCGCGGGACAGGAAAAATTAAAACTGAAGCTTTCTTT.

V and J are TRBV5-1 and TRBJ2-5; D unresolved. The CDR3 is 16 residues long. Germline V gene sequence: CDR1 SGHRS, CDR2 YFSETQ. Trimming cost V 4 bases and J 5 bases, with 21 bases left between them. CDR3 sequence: CASSQRSFGFAETQYF. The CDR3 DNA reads TGCGCCAGCAGCCAAAGGTCGTTTGGGTTCGCGGAGACCCAGTACTTC.

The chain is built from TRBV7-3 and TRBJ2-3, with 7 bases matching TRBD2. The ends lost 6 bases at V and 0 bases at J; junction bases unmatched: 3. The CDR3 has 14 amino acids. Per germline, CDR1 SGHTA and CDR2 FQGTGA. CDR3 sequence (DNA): TGTGCCAGCAGGAATAGCGGGAGCACAGATACGCAGTATTTT. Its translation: CASRNSGSTDTQYF.

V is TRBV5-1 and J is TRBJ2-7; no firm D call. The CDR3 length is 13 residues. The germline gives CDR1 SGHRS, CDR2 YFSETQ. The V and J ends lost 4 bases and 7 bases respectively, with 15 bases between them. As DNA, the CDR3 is TGCGCCAGCAGCCCAGACCTTAGACGGGAGCAGTACTTC. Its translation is CASSPDLRREQYF.

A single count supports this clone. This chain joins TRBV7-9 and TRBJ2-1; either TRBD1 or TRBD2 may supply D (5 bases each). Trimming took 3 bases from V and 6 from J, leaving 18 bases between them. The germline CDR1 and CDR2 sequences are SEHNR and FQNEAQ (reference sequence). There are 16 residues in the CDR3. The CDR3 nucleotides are TGTGCCAGCAGCTTCTCGGACTGGACTGGGGGCAATGAGCAGTTCTTC. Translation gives CASSFSDWTGGNEQFF.

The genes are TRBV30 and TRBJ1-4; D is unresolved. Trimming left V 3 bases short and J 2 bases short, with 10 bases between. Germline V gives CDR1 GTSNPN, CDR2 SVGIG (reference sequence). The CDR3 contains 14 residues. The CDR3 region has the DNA TGTGCCTGGAGACTTGGGGTTACTAATGAAAAACTGTTTTTT. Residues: CAWRLGVTNEKLFF.

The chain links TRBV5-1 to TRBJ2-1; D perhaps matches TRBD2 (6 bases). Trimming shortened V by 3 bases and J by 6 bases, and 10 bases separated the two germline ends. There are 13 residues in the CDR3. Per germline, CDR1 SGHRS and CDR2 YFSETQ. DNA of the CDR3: TGCGCCAGCAGCTCGACTAGGGGCAATGAGCAGTTCTTC. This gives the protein CASSSTRGNEQFF.

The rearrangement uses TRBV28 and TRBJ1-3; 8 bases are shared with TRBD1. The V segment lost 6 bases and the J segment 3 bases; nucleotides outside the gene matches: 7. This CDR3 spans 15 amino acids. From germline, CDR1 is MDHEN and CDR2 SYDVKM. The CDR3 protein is CASSQAGTGGNTIYF. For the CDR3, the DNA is TGTGCCAGCAGCCAAGCCGGGACAGGTGGAAACACCATATATTTT.

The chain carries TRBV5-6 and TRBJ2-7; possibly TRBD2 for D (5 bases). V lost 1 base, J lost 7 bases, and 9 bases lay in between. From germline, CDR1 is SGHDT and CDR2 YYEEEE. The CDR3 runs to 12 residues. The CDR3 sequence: CASSLFSGEQYF. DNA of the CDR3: TGTGCCAGCAGCTTGTTTTCGGGGGAGCAGTACTTC.

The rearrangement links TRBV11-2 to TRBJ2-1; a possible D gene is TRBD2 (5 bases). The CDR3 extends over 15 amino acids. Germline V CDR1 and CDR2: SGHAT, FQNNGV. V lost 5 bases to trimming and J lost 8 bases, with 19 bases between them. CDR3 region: CASSGLGVGGDEQFF. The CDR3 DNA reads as TGTGCCAGCAGCGGGCTCGGGGTGGGCGGAGATGAGCAGTTCTTC.

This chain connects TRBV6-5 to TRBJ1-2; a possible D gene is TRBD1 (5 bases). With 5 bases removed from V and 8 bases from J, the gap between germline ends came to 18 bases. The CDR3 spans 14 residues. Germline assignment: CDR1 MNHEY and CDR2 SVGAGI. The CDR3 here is CASSLTSGREGYTF. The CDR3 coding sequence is TGTGCCAGCAGTCTTACGTCAGGGAGGGAGGGCTACACCTTC.

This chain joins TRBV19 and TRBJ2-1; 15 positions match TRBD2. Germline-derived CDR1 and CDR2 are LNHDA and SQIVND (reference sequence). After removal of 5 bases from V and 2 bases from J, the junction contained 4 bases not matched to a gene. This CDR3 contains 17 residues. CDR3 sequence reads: CASSRGLAGGPYNEQFF. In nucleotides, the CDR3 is TGTGCCAGTAGTCGAGGACTAGCGGGAGGGCCCTACAATGAGCAGTTCTTC.